This T cell receptor beta chain was sequenced for a study of CD8+ T cells in alopecia areata. Turning to the study itself: Tofacitinib exposure lasted 6 to 18 months, followed by 6 months off drug.

It was from PBMCs that CD4+ and CD8+ T cells were sorted. Investigators isolated RNA and reverse transcribed it into cDNA to act as the sequencing template. The assay was immunoSEQ multiplex PCR, and TCRdb's table has in-frame clones only and misses some. The sample lists some 120,000 clones, roughly three fifths seen once, with 4.5% in the top ten. The source was CD4+ T cells sorted from blood, collected at week 0. The clonotype comes from a human donor with alopecia areata.

The CDR3 sequence is CASSINHGDTQYF. The DNA of the CDR3 is TGTGCCAGTAGTATAAACCACGGAGATACGCAGTATTTT. The chain employs TRBV19 and TRBJ2-3; D ambiguous. Germline CDR1 reads LNHDA; CDR2 reads SQIVND (reference sequence). V was trimmed by 2 bases and J by 5 bases, leaving 8 bases between them. The CDR3 sequence is 13 residues long.